The 15 T cell receptor beta chains below all came from one sample that was sequenced in a study of blood T cell repertoires in COVID-19. Sequencing was performed with immunoSEQ multiplex PCR; in TCRdb, only in-frame clones are kept and a portion is missing. The table records approximately 250,000 clones, 88% of them present only once. The material sequenced was PBMCs or T cells enriched from blood (not recorded which). These receptor sequences come from a woman in her thirties who had recovered from COVID-19.

The V and J genes are TRBV13 and TRBJ2-1; 10 nucleotides agree with TRBD1. The CDR3 spans 15 residues. Per germline, CDR1 PRHDT and CDR2 FYEKMQ (reference sequence). Trimming at V came to 7 bases and at J to 8 bases, leaving 11 bases not matched to a gene. CDR3 in amino acids: CASTDFGQGEYEQFF. CDR3 nucleotides: TGTGCCAGCACCGATTTCGGACAGGGGGAGTATGAGCAGTTCTTC.

This rearrangement joins TRBV11-3 to TRBJ2-5; 13 nucleotides line up with TRBD2. Germline assignment: CDR1 SGHNT and CDR2 YENEEA. V dropped 5 bases and J dropped 7; count of bases not matched to a gene: 7. The CDR3 contains 15 residues. CDR3 in amino acids: CASSAGTSGVGTQYF. The CDR3 DNA reads as TGTGCCAGCAGCGCCGGGACTAGCGGGGTAGGGACCCAGTACTTC.

Worth noting for this clone: An end of the junction does not agree with germline; a read error may underlie this. The rearrangement links TRBV7-7 to TRBJ2-2, with D possibly TRBD1 on 6 matching bases. Per the germline V gene, CDR1 is SSHAT and CDR2 is FNYEAQ (reference sequence). There are 16 residues in the CDR3. CDR3 in amino acids: CASSLGAGDLTGELFF. The CDR3, as DNA: TGTGCTAGCAGCTTAGGCGCAGGGGACCTCACCGGGGAGCTGTTTTTT.

This clone was seen a handful of times. This rearrangement joins TRBV7-8 to TRBJ2-2, with 7 bases identical to TRBD2. CDR1 is SGHVS, CDR2 FQNEAQ, per germline. V was pared by 3 bases and J by 4 bases, with 8 bases of the junction left unmatched. The CDR3 has 16 amino acids. The CDR3 loop reads CASSLRPGLSTGELFF. CDR3 bases: TGTGCCAGCAGCTTGAGGCCGGGACTATCCACCGGGGAGCTGTTTTTT.

The chain recombines TRBV3-1 (or the pseudogene TRBV3-2) with TRBJ2-5; TRBD2 agrees at 9 bases. Germline-derived CDR1 and CDR2 are LGHDT and YNNKEL (reference sequence). The CDR3 loop spans 18 amino acids. With 4 bases clipped from V and 5 bases from J, the junction kept 17 bases outside the gene matches. CDR3 region: CASSPEASGVSPRETQYF. The DNA for the CDR3 is TGTGCCAGCAGCCCCGAGGCTAGCGGGGTTTCCCCTAGGGAGACCCAGTACTTC.

The chain uses TRBV24-1 and TRBJ1-2, with D perhaps TRBD1 (6 bases). Germline values: CDR1 KGHDR, CDR2 SFDVKD. Trimming pared 1 base from V and 6 bases from J, leaving 8 bases between. The CDR3 is 13 residues long. The CDR3 reads CATSDFGGDGYTF. The CDR3 nucleotides read TGTGCCACCAGTGATTTTGGGGGCGATGGCTACACCTTC.

With respect to this clone: The identical CDR3 is also encoded by other nucleotide sequences in the sample. This chain links TRBV5-1 with TRBJ2-5; 11 nucleotides agree with TRBD2. V shed 0 bases and J 2 bases; nucleotides not matched to a gene: 3. The CDR3 runs to 16 residues. Germline-derived CDR1 and CDR2 are SGHRS and YFSETQ. This chain's CDR3 is CASSLALAGGQETQYF. CDR3 coding DNA: TGCGCCAGCAGCTTGGCTCTAGCGGGAGGACAAGAGACCCAGTACTTC.

V is TRBV7-9 and J is TRBJ1-4; D is uncertain. With 2 bases removed from V and 6 bases from J, the gap between germline ends came to 7 bases. The germline V gene has CDR1 SEHNR and CDR2 FQNEAQ (reference sequence). The CDR3 has 13 residues. As DNA, the CDR3 is TGTGCCAGCAGCTTACTCTCCGATGAAAAACTGTTTTTT. Translated: CASSLLSDEKLFF.

The chain uses TRBV25-1 and TRBJ1-1; D uncertain. V gave up 3 bases and J gave up 1 base, with 12 bases separating them. The V gene's germline CDR1 is MGHDK and CDR2 SYGVNS. The CDR3 extends over 15 amino acids. CDR3 in DNA: TGTGCCAGCAGTGAGCTTCTTTCCGGGAACACTGAAGCTTTCTTT. Translating gives CASSELLSGNTEAFF.

V is TRBV14 and J is TRBJ1-2; D is perhaps TRBD1 (6 bases). Germline assignment: CDR1 SGHDN and CDR2 FVKESK. Trimming took off 4 bases at V and 0 bases at J, with 24 bases between the two ends. This CDR3 region has 19 residues. The CDR3, as DNA: TGTGCCAGCAGCCCCGTCCACCCGGACAGAGGGTTCGCTAACTATGGCTACACCTTC. Protein: CASSPVHPDRGFANYGYTF.

This clone has a single count. The V and J genes are TRBV5-1 and TRBJ1-2; TRBD1 matches 8 bases. Looked up from germline, CDR1 is SGHRS and CDR2 is YFSETQ. The CDR3 extends over 12 amino acids. Trimming removed 4 bases from V and 6 bases from J; junction bases left unmatched: 2. This chain's CDR3 is CASSGQGDGYTF. In DNA form, the CDR3 reads TGCGCCAGCAGCGGACAGGGAGATGGCTACACCTTC.

V and J are TRBV9 and TRBJ2-3, with D maybe TRBD1 (6 bases). This CDR3 is 15 amino acids long. Germline CDR1 is SGDLS and CDR2 is YYNGEE. The V end was cut by 2 bases, the J end by 4 bases, with 14 bases between. In DNA, the CDR3 is TGTGCCAGCAGCGTCGTACAGGGAACGGCAGATACGCAGTATTTT. Its protein is CASSVVQGTADTQYF.

V gene TRBV5-1 combines with J gene TRBJ2-4; the D is unclear. Germline V gene lookup returns CDR1 SGHRS and CDR2 YFSETQ. The length of the CDR3 is 13 residues. The ends were cut back, 0 bases at V and 6 bases at J, with 7 bases in the middle. CDR3 amino acids: CASSLGHGNIQYF. In nucleotides, the CDR3 is TGCGCCAGCAGCTTGGGACATGGAAACATTCAGTACTTC. The whole variable domain, filled in from reference TRBV5-1 and TRBJ2-4, reads KAGVTQTPRYLIKTRGQQVTLSCSPISGHRSVSWYQQTPGQGLQFLFEYFSETQRNKGNFPGRFSGRQFSNSRSEMNVSTLELGDSALYLCASSLGHGNIQYFGAGTRLSVL.

The rearrangement links TRBV5-1 to TRBJ1-2, with a tentative D call TRBD1 (5 bases). The CDR3 has 12 amino acids. Trimming stripped 5 bases from V and 5 bases from J, with 10 bases between. Germline V gene lookup returns CDR1 SGHRS and CDR2 YFSETQ. This CDR3 is CASRGGRYGYTF. The CDR3 coding sequence is TGCGCCAGCAGGGGGGGAAGGTATGGCTACACCTTC.

The chain combines TRBV28 with TRBJ2-6; D gene uncertain. The CDR3 has 14 residues. Germline CDR1 is MDHEN and CDR2 is SYDVKM. V was shortened by 5 bases and J by 0 bases, with 5 bases between the two germline ends. The CDR3 loop is CASSLLSGANVLTF. In DNA form, the CDR3 reads TGTGCCAGCAGTCTCCTCTCTGGGGCCAACGTCCTGACTTTC.